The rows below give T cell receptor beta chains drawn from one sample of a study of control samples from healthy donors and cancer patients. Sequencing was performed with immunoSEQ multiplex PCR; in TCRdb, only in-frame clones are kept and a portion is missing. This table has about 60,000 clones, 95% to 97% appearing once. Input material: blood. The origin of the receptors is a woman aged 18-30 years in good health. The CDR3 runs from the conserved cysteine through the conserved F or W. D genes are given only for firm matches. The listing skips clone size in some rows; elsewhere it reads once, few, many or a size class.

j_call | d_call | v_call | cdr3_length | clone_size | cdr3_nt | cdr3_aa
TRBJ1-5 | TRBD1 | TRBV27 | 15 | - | TGTGCCAGCTGGACGCAGGGGGCAGGCAATCAGCCCCAGCATTTT | CASWTQGAGNQPQHF
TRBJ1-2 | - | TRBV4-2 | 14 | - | TGTGCCAGCAGCCCAAGGGGGAGTTCCTATGGCTACACCTTC | CASSPRGSSYGYTF
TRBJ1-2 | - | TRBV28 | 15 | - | TGTGCCAGCGCGGTAGATCACCTGGGATCGTATGGCTACACCTTC | CASAVDHLGSYGYTF
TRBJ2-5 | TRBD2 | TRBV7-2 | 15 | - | TGTGCCAGCAGCTTAACTCGAGCTAGCGGAGAGACCCAGTACTTC | CASSLTRASGETQYF
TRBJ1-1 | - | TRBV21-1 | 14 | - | TGTGCCAGCAGCGACTCCGGCAGGCGCTCTGAAGCTTTCTTT | CASSDSGRRSEAFF
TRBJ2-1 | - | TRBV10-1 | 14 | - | TGCGCCAGCAGTGGCGGGGACACGTACAATGAGCAGTTCTTC | CASSGGDTYNEQFF
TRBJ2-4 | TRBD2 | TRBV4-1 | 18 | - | TGCGCCCGCAGCCTCGGCGGGGGGAGCGGGGGGGCTGCGAACATTCAGTACTTC | CARSLGGGSGGAANIQYF
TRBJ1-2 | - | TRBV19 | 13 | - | TGTGCCAGTAGTATAACCCAGGGTTCTGGCTACACCTTC | CASSITQGSGYTF
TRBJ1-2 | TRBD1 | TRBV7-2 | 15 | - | TGTGCCAGCAGCTTCGGGACAGGGGTTGGATATGGCTACACCTTC | CASSFGTGVGYGYTF
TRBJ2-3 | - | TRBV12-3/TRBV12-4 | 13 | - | TGTGCCAGCAGTTTTGACTCGACAGATACGCAGTATTTT | CASSFDSTDTQYF
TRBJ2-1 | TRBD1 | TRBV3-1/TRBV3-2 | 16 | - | TGTGCCAGCAGCCGCCCAGGGACAGGGTATTACAATGAGCAGTTCTTC | CASSRPGTGYYNEQFF
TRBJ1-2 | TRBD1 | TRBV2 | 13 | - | TGTGCCAGCAGTCCGACAGGGAACTATGGCTACACCTTC | CASSPTGNYGYTF
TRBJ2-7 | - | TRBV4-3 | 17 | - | TGCGCCAGCAGCCGAGTGCAGTCAACAGGGTTTGGTCACGAGCAGTACTTC | CASSRVQSTGFGHEQYF
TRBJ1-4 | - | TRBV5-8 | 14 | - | TGTGCCAGTTGGAGGGGGAAGGCTAATGAAAAACTGTTTTTT | CASWRGKANEKLFF
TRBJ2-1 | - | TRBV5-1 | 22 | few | TGCGCCAGCAGCTTGGCCTATAAGAGGGCTAACGGGGGGCCGGGGTCCTACAATGAGCAGTTCTTC | CASSLAYKRANGGPGSYNEQFF
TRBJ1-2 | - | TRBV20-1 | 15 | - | TGCAGTGCTAGTCAGCAGGGCAGGGGTAACTATGGCTACACCTTC | CSASQQGRGNYGYTF
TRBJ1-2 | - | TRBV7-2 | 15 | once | TGTGCCAGCAGCTTGGGCGCCAGGGGAAACTATGGCTACACCTTC | CASSLGARGNYGYTF
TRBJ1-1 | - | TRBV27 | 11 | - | TGTGCCAGCAGTAACCGACAGGCGGCTTTCTTT | CASSNRQAAFF
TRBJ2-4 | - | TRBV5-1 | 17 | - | TGCGCCAGCAGCCCGGCCCCGGGGGCCCTAGCCAAAAACATTCAGTACTTC | CASSPAPGALAKNIQYF
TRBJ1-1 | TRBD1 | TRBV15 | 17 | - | TGTGCCACCAGCAGAGAATACAGGGGCTTTAAGGACACTGAAGCTTTCTTT | CATSREYRGFKDTEAFF
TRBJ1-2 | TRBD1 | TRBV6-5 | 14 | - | TGTGCCAGCAGTAGGACAGGGGGCGGCTATGGCTACACCTTC | CASSRTGGGYGYTF
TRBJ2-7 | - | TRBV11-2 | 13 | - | TGTGCCAGCAGCTTAGTAAAGTCCTACGAGCAGTACTTC | CASSLVKSYEQYF
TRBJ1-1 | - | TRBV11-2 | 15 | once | TGTGCCAGCAGCTTATATACCAGGGAGAACACTGAAGCTTTCTTT | CASSLYTRENTEAFF
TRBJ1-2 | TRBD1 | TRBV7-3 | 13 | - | TGTGCCAGCAGCCCAGGGACAGTTTATGGCTACACCTTC | CASSPGTVYGYTF
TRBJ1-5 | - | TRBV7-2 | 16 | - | TGTGCCAGCAGCCCGCAGCCAGGGAGGAACTTTCAGCCCCAGCATTTT | CASSPQPGRNFQPQHF
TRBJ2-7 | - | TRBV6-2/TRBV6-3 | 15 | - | TGTGCCAGCAGTTATTTACAGGCCAGCTCCTACGAGCAGTACTTC | CASSYLQASSYEQYF
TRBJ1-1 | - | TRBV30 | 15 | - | TGTGCCTGGAGTGTAAGTGGAGGAGTGGGCACTGAAGCTTTCTTT | CAWSVSGGVGTEAFF
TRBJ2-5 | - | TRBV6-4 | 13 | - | TGTGCCAGCAGTGTATCGCAGGGAAAGACCCAGTACTTC | CASSVSQGKTQYF
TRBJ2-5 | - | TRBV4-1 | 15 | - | TGCGCCAGCAGCCACCCGGGACTGTCCCAAGAGACCCAGTACTTC | CASSHPGLSQETQYF
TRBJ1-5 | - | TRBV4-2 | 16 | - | TGTGCCAGCAGCCAAGACGTTGGACAGAGATATCAGCCCCAGCATTTT | CASSQDVGQRYQPQHF
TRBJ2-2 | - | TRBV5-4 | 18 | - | TGTGCCAGCAGCACCCCTCGTCCAGGGGGAGGGAACACCGGGGAGCTGTTTTTT | CASSTPRPGGGNTGELFF
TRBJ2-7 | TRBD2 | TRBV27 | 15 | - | TGTGCCAGCAGTTTAGCGGGGGGATTCTCCTACGAGCAGTACTTC | CASSLAGGFSYEQYF
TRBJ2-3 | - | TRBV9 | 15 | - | TGTGCCAGCAGCCCCCCGTCGGGAATCACAGATACGCAGTATTTT | CASSPPSGITDTQYF
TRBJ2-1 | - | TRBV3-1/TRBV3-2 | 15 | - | TGTGCCAGCAGCCAAGTGTCAACAGGCTACAATGAGCAGTTCTTC | CASSQVSTGYNEQFF
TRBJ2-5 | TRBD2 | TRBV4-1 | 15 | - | TGCGCCAGCAGGAAGCGAGCGGGGGTGGAAGAGACCCAGTACTTC | CASRKRAGVEETQYF
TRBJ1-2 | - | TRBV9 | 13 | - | TGTGCCAGCAGCTTCGGACAGTTAAATGGCTACACCTTC | CASSFGQLNGYTF
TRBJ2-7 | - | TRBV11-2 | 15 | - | TGTGCCAGCAGCGAGGATCAGGGATCCTCCTACGAGCAGTACTTC | CASSEDQGSSYEQYF